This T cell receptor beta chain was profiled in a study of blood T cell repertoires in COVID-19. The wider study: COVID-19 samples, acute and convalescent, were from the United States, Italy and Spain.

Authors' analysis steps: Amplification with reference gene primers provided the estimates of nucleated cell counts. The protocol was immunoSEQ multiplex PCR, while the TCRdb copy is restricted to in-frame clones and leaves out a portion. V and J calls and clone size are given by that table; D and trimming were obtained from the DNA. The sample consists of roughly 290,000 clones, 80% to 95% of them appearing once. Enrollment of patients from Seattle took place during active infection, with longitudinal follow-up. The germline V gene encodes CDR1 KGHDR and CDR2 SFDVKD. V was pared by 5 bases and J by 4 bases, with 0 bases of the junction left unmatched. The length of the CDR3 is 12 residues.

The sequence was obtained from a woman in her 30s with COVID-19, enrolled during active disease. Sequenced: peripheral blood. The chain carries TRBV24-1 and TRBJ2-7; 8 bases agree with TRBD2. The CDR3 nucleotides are TGTGCCACCAGTGCGGGGGGGTACGAGCAGTACTTC. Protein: CATSAGGYEQYF.